This T cell receptor (beta chain) was identified in a study of blood T cell repertoires in COVID-19 (dated by TCRdb to 2018 to 2021). Background on the whole study: Samples from collaborators originated in the United States, Italy and Spain and spanned both the acute and convalescent phases of COVID-19. The dataset comprised deeply sampled blood TCRbeta repertoires from subjects exposed to, actively infected with, or recovered from COVID-19. The samples were drawn from the first 160 participants of the ongoing ImmuneRACE study and from over a thousand subjects provided by 6 global collaborators. The prospective study material was composed of cDNA or gDNA derived from T cells, B-cell-depleted T cells, or PBMCs. A de-identified subject ID, COVID-19 status, age in years and sex were almost always included in the sample metadata. The repertoires were released in a freely available public database intended as a resource for research on the immune response to SARS-CoV-2. Where available, HLA class I and class II types were taken from metadata supplied by the sample provider and were not determined by assay-based typing.

In the prospective study, participants were 18 to 89 years old, resided in about two dozen geographic areas of the United States, and were enrolled through a virtual design. Cohort assignment in the prospective study relied on participant-reported clinical history from a screening survey and a study questionnaire. Recovered participants in ImmuneRACE Cohort 3 were defined as having two consecutive negative NP/OP PCR tests, clearance from a healthcare professional, or resolution of symptoms. Mobile phlebotomists in the prospective study collected whole blood, serum and a nasopharyngeal or oropharyngeal swab from every participant. Participants in the prospective study had the option to provide additional blood draws and questionnaires over a roughly 2-month period. Prospective study blood samples were shipped either frozen or at room temperature before DNA extraction. Comment on this clone: Its binding antigen is unknown. Per-base qualities were not stored, and no clone one base away is much larger.

The V end gives up 8 bases and the J end 5 bases, leaving 8 bases in the junction not matched to a gene. Via the germline V gene, CDR1 is KGHDR and CDR2 SFDVKD. Reading from cysteine to phenylalanine, the CDR3 counts 15 amino acids. The entry retains the CDR3 DNA only, 45 bases that are in frame from base 1. The immunoSEQ Assay, a bias-controlled multiplex PCR, was used to amplify TCRbeta CDR3 regions from genomic DNA. As for the authors' bioinformatics: The number of nucleated cells in each sample was estimated by amplification of reference gene primers within the assay. Sequence reads were collapsed and filtered to measure the absolute abundance of every unique TCRbeta CDR3 rearrangement. For each sample, productive Simpson clonality was calculated as the square root of Simpson's diversity index across productive rearrangements. The source is immuneACCESS, and TCRdb retained only in-frame sequences with V and J called. Part of the clones is not carried over; for the studies checked, unresolved V genes explain less than half of this, and the remainder is unexplained. V and J calls and clone size are given by that table; D and trimming were obtained from the DNA. The sample table shows about 220,000 clones, and 88% are seen once. Around 2.6% of the sample comes from the top ten.

The full study reports these points: How much clinical and demographic metadata was included differed by source and by participant, and the metadata was provided uncurated.

The specimen sequenced was PBMCs or T cells enriched from blood (not recorded which). This chain joins TRBV24-1 to TRBJ1-6, and TRBD1 matches 7 of the central bases. The receptor was derived from a woman younger than 45 who had recovered from COVID-19. CDR3 sequence: CATTALGQNNSPLHF. The DNA sequence reads TGTGCCACCACAGCCTTGGGACAGAATAATTCACCCCTCCACTTT.